The 23 T cell receptor beta chains given below trace back to one sample, sequenced in a study of cytomegalovirus exposure and HLA in healthy donors. 13 Jbeta primers and 60 Vbeta primers were used for the PCR. The method was immunoSEQ multiplex PCR; TCRdb's version includes in-frame clones alone and lacks a portion of them. The sample includes about 200,000 clones, approximately 82% of them seen just once. The specimen was PBMCs. The receptors come from a woman between 18 and 30 years old in good health and CMV-seronegative.

This chain joins TRBV4-3 and TRBJ1-1; 7 bases align to TRBD1. The CDR3 is 14 residues long. Germline assignment: CDR1 LGHNA and CDR2 YSLEER. V gave up 6 bases and J gave up 5 bases; unmatched junction bases: 9. As DNA, the CDR3 is TGCGCCAGCAGATACCGGGACAGCCGGACTGAAGCTTTCTTT. Amino acids: CASRYRDSRTEAFF.

The chain uses TRBV28 and TRBJ1-2; TRBD1 matches 9 bases. V shed 0 bases, J shed 6 bases, and the junction held 2 bases outside the gene matches. CDR3 length: 14 amino acids. Germline V gene data show CDR1 as MDHEN and CDR2 as SYDVKM. This CDR3 reads CASSLWGQGNGYTF. CDR3 in DNA: TGTGCCAGCAGTTTATGGGGACAGGGCAATGGCTACACCTTC.

The rearrangement links TRBV18 to TRBJ2-1; 7 bases are shared with TRBD1. Germline values: CDR1 KGHSH, CDR2 LQKENI. The V and J ends lost 5 bases and 7 bases, in that order; junction bases with no gene match: 2. The CDR3 runs to 12 residues. Here the CDR3 reads CASSEQGNEQFF. Here the CDR3 DNA reads TGTGCCAGCTCAGAACAGGGGAATGAGCAGTTCTTC.

This chain uses TRBV2 with TRBJ2-7; D ambiguous. Germline V gene data show CDR1 as SNHLY and CDR2 as FYNNEI. The CDR3 totals 12 residues. Between the trimmed V and J ends, which lost 6 bases and 7 bases, there was a span of 13 bases. The CDR3 here is CASSYLTREQYF. CDR3 DNA: TGTGCCAGCAGCTATCTTACGCGGGAGCAGTACTTC.

This chain connects TRBV6-6 to TRBJ2-5; 11 bases line up with TRBD2. The V gene's germline CDR1 is MNHNY and CDR2 SVGAGI (reference sequence). Trimming took 6 bases from V and 3 from J; bases not matched to a gene: 6. This CDR3 is built from 15 residues. CDR3 sequence (DNA): TGTGCCAGCAGGCGCAAACTAGCGGGAGAAGAGACCCAGTACTTC. The encoded protein is CASRRKLAGEETQYF.

The CDR3 here is CASSPRQGNTEAFF. As DNA, the CDR3 is TGTGCCAGCAGTCCCAGACAGGGGAACACTGAAGCTTTCTTT. The chain employs TRBV6-1 and TRBJ1-1, with 7 bases fitting TRBD1. CDR3 length: 14 amino acids. Per the germline V gene, CDR1 is MNHNS and CDR2 is SASEGT. V lost 5 bases to trimming and J lost 1 base; unmatched junction nucleotides: 4.

J is TRBJ1-5 and V is TRBV19; weak D call: TRBD1 (6 bases). V lost 8 bases and J 0 bases, leaving 17 bases between the germline ends. The CDR3 covers 16 residues. Germline V CDR1 and CDR2: LNHDA, SQIVND (reference sequence). Written as DNA, the CDR3 is TGTGCCAGTCACCTGCTGGGGGCACCTAGCAATCAGCCCCAGCATTTT. Residues: CASHLLGAPSNQPQHF.

This clone was seen once. The chain links TRBV28 to TRBJ2-5; the D gene is possibly TRBD2 (6 bases). The J call may be in error: the DNA end matches TRBJ2-7 better. Germline V gene lookup returns CDR1 MDHEN and CDR2 SYDVKM. This CDR3 has 13 residues. DNA for the CDR3: TGTGCCAGCAGTCTTCTCGGAGGGGCCGAGCAGTACTTC. Translated: CASSLLGGAEQYF.

The chain combines TRBV4-1 with TRBJ1-3; 7 nucleotides agree with TRBD1. The germline gives CDR1 MGHRA, CDR2 YSYEKL. The V and J ends lost 0 bases and 6 bases, in that order; junction bases with no gene match: 23. CDR3 length equals 21 residues. The CDR3 region is CASSQDRPQGNLMADENTIYF. DNA for the CDR3: TGCGCCAGCAGCCAAGATCGTCCACAGGGGAACCTTATGGCTGATGAAAACACCATATATTTT.

The chain links TRBV2 to TRBJ2-5; 7 nucleotides align to TRBD1. V lost 4 bases and J lost 2; bases outside the gene matches: 1. The CDR3 sequence is 13 residues long. Germline V gene data show CDR1 as SNHLY and CDR2 as FYNNEI. CDR3 nucleotide sequence: TGTGCCAGCAGTGCGGGACAGCAAGAGACCCAGTACTTC. Its protein is CASSAGQQETQYF.

The chain carries TRBV18 and TRBJ1-3; tentative D call: TRBD1 (6 bases). The CDR3 is 15 amino acids. The germline CDR1 and CDR2 sequences are KGHSH and LQKENI. V was cut by 6 bases and J by 0 bases, with 12 bases left in between. CDR3 nucleotides: TGTGCCAGCTCGCCAACAGGGTACTCTGGAAACACCATATATTTT. Translated, it gives CASSPTGYSGNTIYF. Variable domain in full (rest from reference TRBV18 and TRBJ1-3): NAGVMQNPRHLVRRRGQEARLRCSPMKGHSHVYWYRQLPEEGLKFMVYLQKENIIDESGMPKERFSAEFPKEGPSILRIQQVVRGDSAAYFCASSPTGYSGNTIYFGEGSWLTVV.

J is TRBJ2-7 and V is TRBV28; 10 bases agree with TRBD2. This CDR3 spans 15 amino acids. Germline CDR1 and CDR2: MDHEN and SYDVKM. Germline trimming cut 4 bases from V and 3 bases from J; bases unmatched to any gene: 6. This CDR3 is CASSSPGLAFYEQYF. In nucleotides, the CDR3 is TGTGCCAGCAGTTCCCCGGGACTAGCGTTCTACGAGCAGTACTTC.

About this clone: This CDR3 is also generated by other DNA sequences in the sample. The gene calls are TRBV6-1 and TRBJ2-7; 8 bases are a match to TRBD1. This CDR3 is 18 amino acids long. Per germline, CDR1 MNHNS and CDR2 SASEGT. With V trimmed by 2 bases and J by 3 bases, 15 bases remained unmatched. The CDR3 DNA follows: TGTGCCAGCAGTGAACTCCCCCCGGCAGGGGGCGTCGTCTACGAGCAGTACTTC. Protein product: CASSELPPAGGVVYEQYF.

V is TRBV7-2 and J is TRBJ2-1, with TRBD1 matching 10 bases. This CDR3 is built from 18 residues. The germline V gene has CDR1 SGHTA and CDR2 FQGNSA. Trimming removed 6 bases from V and 7 bases from J; junction bases left unmatched: 18. CDR3 in amino acids: CASSRRGQVTGGRNEQFF. As DNA, the CDR3 is TGTGCCAGCAGTCGACGAGGGCAGGTGACAGGGGGCCGGAATGAGCAGTTCTTC.

The chain couples TRBV5-4 to TRBJ1-2, with D perhaps matching TRBD1 (5 bases). Germline CDR1 is SGHNT and CDR2 is YYREEE (reference sequence). CDR3 length: 11 amino acids. V lost 5 bases, J lost 4 bases, and 6 bases lay in between. The CDR3 loop reads CASRTAYGYTF. The DNA for the CDR3 is TGTGCCAGCAGGACAGCCTATGGCTACACCTTC.

This chain uses TRBV5-1 with TRBJ1-5, with a possible D match to TRBD1 (5 bases). Trimming removed 0 bases from V and 6 bases from J, with 7 bases in between. The CDR3 totals 13 residues. In germline, CDR1 is SGHRS, CDR2 YFSETQ. CDR3 DNA: TGCGCCAGCAGCTTGGACAGGAGTCAGCCCCAGCATTTT. This codes for CASSLDRSQPQHF.

The chain recombines TRBV23-1 with TRBJ1-3; D gene ambiguous. TRBV23-1 is treated as an ORF (open reading frame) with a function not yet certain. V lost 0 bases, J lost 3 bases, and 15 bases lay in between. The CDR3 consists of 17 residues. The chain's CDR3 is CASSQSRRELVGNTIYF. CDR3 coding DNA: TGCGCCAGCAGTCAATCGCGAAGGGAGCTCGTTGGAAACACCATATATTTT.

This clone turned up a few times. V usage is TRBV29-1 and J usage is TRBJ1-2, with unresolved D. Trimming removed 8 bases at V and 1 base at J, with 14 bases between. CDR3 length: 13 amino acids. From germline, CDR1 is SQVTM and CDR2 ANQGSEA. The CDR3 DNA sequence: TGCAGCTCTGGGCCTGAGGGTAACTATGGCTACACCTTC. Protein product: CSSGPEGNYGYTF.

The V call is TRBV15, the J call TRBJ2-6; D is perhaps TRBD2 (5 bases). The germline V gene has CDR1 LNHNV and CDR2 YYDKDF (reference sequence). This CDR3 contains 15 residues. Trimming removed 0 bases at V and 3 bases at J, with 6 bases between. The CDR3 DNA reads TGTGCCACCAGCAGAGATCGGGGTGGGGCCAACGTCCTGACTTTC. Protein product: CATSRDRGGANVLTF.

In nucleotides, the CDR3 is TGCGCCAGCACAAGGGATTTTGGGACTAGCGAGTACCCCTACGAGCAGTACTTC. Its translation: CASTRDFGTSEYPYEQYF. The genes are TRBV10-1 and TRBJ2-7, with 10 bases aligning to TRBD2. V shed 7 bases, J shed 2 bases, and the junction held 17 bases outside the gene matches. This CDR3 is built from 18 residues. Germline V gene sequence: CDR1 WNHNN, CDR2 SYGVQD (reference sequence).

The V and J genes are TRBV6-6 and TRBJ1-5, with D possibly TRBD1 on 5 matching bases. V was shortened by 2 bases and J by 2 bases, with 10 bases between the two germline ends. Looked up from germline, CDR1 is MNHNY and CDR2 is SVGAGI (reference sequence). The CDR3 extends over 15 amino acids. Here the CDR3 DNA reads TGTGCCAGCAGTTACGGGCAGGGTGGCAATCAGCCCCAGCATTTT. It is translated as CASSYGQGGNQPQHF.

The rearrangement uses TRBV10-3 and TRBJ2-7; D perhaps matches TRBD1 (6 bases). V was pared by 2 bases and J by 9 bases, with 20 bases between. The CDR3 length is 15 residues. The germline V gene has CDR1 ENHRY and CDR2 SYGVKD. DNA for the CDR3: TGTGCCATCAGTGAGACCTTAGAGGGGGAGCGGAGGCAGTACTTC. Translation gives CAISETLEGERRQYF.

The rearrangement links TRBV5-8 to TRBJ2-3; D is perhaps TRBD2 (5 bases). The CDR3 has 16 amino acids. CDR1 and CDR2 (germline): SGHTS, YDEGEE. Trimming took off 0 bases at V and 4 bases at J, with 15 bases between the two ends. The CDR3: CASSLALVFGADTQYF. The CDR3, as DNA: TGTGCCAGCAGCTTGGCGCTCGTCTTCGGGGCAGATACGCAGTATTTT. Full variable domain (rest looked up from reference TRBV5-8 and TRBJ2-3): EAGVTQSPTHLIKTRGQQATLRCSPISGHTSVYWYQQALGLGLQFLLWYDEGEERNRGNFPPRFSGRQFPNYSSELNVNALELEDSALYLCASSLALVFGADTQYFGPGTRLTVL.